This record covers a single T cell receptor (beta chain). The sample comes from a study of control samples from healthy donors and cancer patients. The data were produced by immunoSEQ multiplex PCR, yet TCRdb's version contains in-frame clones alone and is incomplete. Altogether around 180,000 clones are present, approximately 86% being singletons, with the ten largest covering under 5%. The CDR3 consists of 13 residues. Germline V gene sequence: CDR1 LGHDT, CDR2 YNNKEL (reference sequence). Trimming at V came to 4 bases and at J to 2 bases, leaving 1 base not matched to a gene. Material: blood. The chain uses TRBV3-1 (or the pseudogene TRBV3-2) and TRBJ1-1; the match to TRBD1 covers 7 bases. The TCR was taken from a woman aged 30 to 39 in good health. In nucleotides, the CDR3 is TGTGCCAGCAGCCGGACAGGAAACACTGAAGCTTTCTTT. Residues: CASSRTGNTEAFF.